Listed below are T cell receptor beta chains from one sample, sequenced in a study of CD8+ T cells in alopecia areata. Sequenced by immunoSEQ multiplex PCR; TCRdb stores in-frame clones only, minus some. The repertoire holds 200,000 to 250,000 clones, with 55% to 70% as singletons. The source was CD4+ T cells sorted from blood, collected at week 4, from a patient treated with tofacitinib. The receptor source for this set is a human donor with alopecia areata. Both conserved end residues are part of each CDR3. D genes are given only for firm matches. Only part of the rows carry a size: once, few, many, or a class if the clone is expanded.

j_call clone_size d_call v_call cdr3_aa cdr3_nt
TRBJ2-3 NA TRBD2 TRBV27 CASSVRTSGGGTDTQYF TGTGCCAGCAGTGTCCGGACTAGCGGGGGCGGCACAGATACGCAGTATTTT
TRBJ2-7 NA NA TRBV5-1 CASSLDRTGEQYF TGCGCCAGCAGCCTAGACAGGACTGGCGAGCAGTACTTC
TRBJ1-5 few TRBD1 TRBV6-6 CASRQGEGNQPQHF TGTGCCAGCAGACAGGGGGAAGGCAATCAGCCCCAGCATTTT
TRBJ1-1 NA TRBD1 TRBV30 CAWGSGAGGAEAFF TGTGCCTGGGGATCAGGGGCAGGGGGAGCTGAAGCTTTCTTT
TRBJ2-1 NA NA TRBV29-1 CSGLGMYNEQFF TGCAGCGGATTGGGGATGTACAATGAGCAGTTCTTC
TRBJ2-5 NA TRBD2 TRBV5-6 CASSFLGGARETQYF TGTGCCAGCAGCTTCCTCGGGGGGGCCCGGGAGACCCAGTACTTC
TRBJ1-2 NA TRBD1 TRBV4-3 CASSQQQGRGGYTF TGCGCCAGCAGCCAGCAACAGGGGCGAGGAGGCTACACCTTC
TRBJ1-5 NA NA TRBV7-2 CASSLSNQPQHF TGTGCCAGCAGCTTGAGCAATCAGCCCCAGCATTTT
TRBJ2-3 NA TRBD1 TRBV5-4 CASSRTGSDTQYF TGTGCCAGCAGCCGGACAGGATCAGATACGCAGTATTTT
TRBJ1-6 NA NA TRBV27 CASSLNPRQGNSPLHF TGTGCCAGCAGTTTAAACCCCCGGCAGGGCAATTCACCCCTCCACTTT
TRBJ2-5 NA NA TRBV5-1 CASSLDGGLQETQYF TGCGCCAGCAGCTTGGATGGGGGGCTCCAAGAGACCCAGTACTTC
TRBJ1-6 NA NA TRBV30 CAWSTGNGLRSHF TGTGCCTGGAGCACCGGTAATGGGCTGAGGTCCCACTTT
TRBJ1-6 NA NA TRBV30 CAWSVLRALHF TGTGCCTGGAGTGTACTACGAGCCCTCCACTTT
TRBJ2-7 NA NA TRBV7-2 CASSSRAAGEQYF TGTGCCAGCAGCTCTCGGGCTGCCGGCGAGCAGTACTTC
TRBJ2-6 few NA TRBV29-1 CSVEDLGSVLTF TGCAGCGTTGAAGATCTAGGCAGTGTCCTGACTTTC
TRBJ2-1 NA NA TRBV6-5 CASSSTLGTNYNEQFF TGTGCCAGCAGTTCCACCCTCGGGACAAATTACAATGAGCAGTTCTTC
TRBJ2-7 NA NA TRBV5-1 CASSLTPEAAYEQYF TGCGCCAGCAGCTTGACCCCCGAGGCGGCCTACGAGCAGTACTTC
TRBJ2-7 once NA TRBV7-9 CASSLGLDGQYF TGTGCCAGCAGCTTGGGTCTAGACGGGCAGTACTTC
TRBJ2-5 NA NA TRBV29-1 CSAAVQQETQYF TGCAGCGCCGCGGTTCAACAAGAGACCCAGTACTTC
TRBJ1-1 NA TRBD1 TRBV29-1 CTARTGMNTEAFF TGCACCGCTAGGACAGGGATGAACACTGAAGCTTTCTTT
TRBJ1-2 NA TRBD1 TRBV7-2 CASSLDRGREGYTF TGTGCCAGCAGCTTAGACAGGGGGAGGGAAGGCTACACCTTC
TRBJ2-1 NA TRBD2 TRBV2 CASSERGGRNEQFF TGTGCCAGCAGTGAGCGGGGGGGCCGCAATGAGCAGTTCTTC
TRBJ2-2 NA NA TRBV14 CASSPHTDTGELFF TGTGCCAGCAGCCCCCACACTGACACCGGGGAGCTGTTTTTT
TRBJ2-1 NA TRBD1 TRBV20-1 CSTGQAFEQFF TGCAGTACCGGACAGGCCTTTGAGCAGTTCTTC
TRBJ2-6 NA TRBD2 TRBV2 CASSGGLAGGPGGANVLTF TGTGCCAGCAGTGGAGGACTAGCGGGGGGGCCTGGTGGGGCCAACGTCCTGACTTTC
TRBJ2-6 NA NA TRBV7-9 CASSPYRETGANVLTF TGTGCCAGCAGTCCATATAGGGAAACTGGGGCCAACGTCCTGACTTTC
TRBJ1-1 few TRBD1 TRBV29-1 CSIRQGGFRTEAFF TGCAGCATACGACAGGGGGGGTTTCGCACTGAAGCTTTCTTT
TRBJ2-3 NA NA TRBV5-1 CASRVDSLDTQYF TGCGCCAGCAGGGTGGACAGTTTGGATACGCAGTATTTT
TRBJ2-5 NA NA TRBV11-2 CASSFGVAQETQYF TGTGCCAGCAGCTTCGGGGTCGCTCAAGAGACCCAGTACTTC
TRBJ1-2 NA NA TRBV7-2 CASSQAGSPYGYTF TGTGCCAGCAGCCAAGCCGGGTCCCCCTATGGCTACACCTTC
TRBJ1-2 NA TRBD1 TRBV5-6 CASSLRTGSNTF TGTGCCAGCAGCTTGCGGACAGGGAGCAACACCTTC
TRBJ2-7 NA NA TRBV4-1 CASSQGALYEQYF TGCGCCAGCAGCCAAGGCGCCCTCTACGAGCAGTACTTC
TRBJ1-1 NA NA TRBV29-1 CSANNRDVTEAFF TGCAGCGCTAACAACAGGGATGTCACTGAAGCTTTCTTT
TRBJ2-5 NA NA TRBV29-1 CSVAIASPETQYF TGCAGCGTTGCCATTGCTAGTCCCGAGACCCAGTACTTC
TRBJ1-5 NA TRBD1 TRBV7-2 CASSQGAGGDQPQHF TGTGCCAGCAGCCAAGGGGCAGGGGGTGATCAGCCCCAGCATTTT
TRBJ2-7 NA TRBD1 TRBV30 CAWSQGASGEQYF TGTGCCTGGAGCCAGGGGGCATCAGGCGAGCAGTACTTC